A single sample gave rise to the 3 T cell receptor beta chains below, sequenced in a study of human T cells and chemical hapten exposure. Time point of the sample: pre-sensitization, week 0. Documented treatment: therapeutic diphenylcyclopropenone sensitization with weekly scalp DPC. TCRdb used MiXCR to reprocess the RACE reads, holding one entry per CDR3 protein. Of 350,000 to 400,000 distinct CDR3 sequences in the sample, 5% to 6.5% are singletons; the top ten hold approximately 2.4%. Sequencing used whole blood, obtained in connection with sensitization to the hapten diphenylcyclopropenone (DPC). These receptors all come from a woman between 45 and 65 years old with alopecia areata. Some clones in this sample may be carry-over from other donors' samples.

This clonotype was recorded many times. The chain combines TRBV27 with TRBJ2-3, with D hard to call. The CDR3 sequence is 12 residues long. The ends were cut back, 3 bases at V and 6 bases at J, with 7 bases in the middle. The V gene's germline CDR1 is MNHEY and CDR2 SMNVEV (reference sequence). The CDR3: CASSLPPDTQYF. As DNA, the CDR3 is TGTGCCAGCAGTTTGCCCCCGGATACGCAGTATTTT.

This clonotype has a count of ten or more. The chain recombines TRBV18 with TRBJ1-2, with 10 bases matching TRBD1. Germline CDR1 and CDR2: KGHSH and LQKENI. This CDR3 has 15 amino acids. V dropped 4 bases and J dropped 6; count of bases not matched to a gene: 8. The CDR3 is CASSRGQGGTDGYTF. The CDR3 nucleotides are TGTGCCAGCTCACGAGGACAGGGGGGAACGGATGGCTACACCTTC.

This clonotype was observed many times. The rearrangement uses TRBV7-9 and TRBJ2-7; 8 nucleotides align to TRBD1. The CDR3 spans 14 residues. J lost 3 bases, V lost 5 bases, and 6 bases had no gene match. The germline V gene has CDR1 SEHNR and CDR2 FQNEAQ (reference sequence). The CDR3: CASSRMDRDYEQYF. The CDR3 nucleotides are TGTGCCAGCAGCCGCATGGACAGGGACTACGAGCAGTACTTC.